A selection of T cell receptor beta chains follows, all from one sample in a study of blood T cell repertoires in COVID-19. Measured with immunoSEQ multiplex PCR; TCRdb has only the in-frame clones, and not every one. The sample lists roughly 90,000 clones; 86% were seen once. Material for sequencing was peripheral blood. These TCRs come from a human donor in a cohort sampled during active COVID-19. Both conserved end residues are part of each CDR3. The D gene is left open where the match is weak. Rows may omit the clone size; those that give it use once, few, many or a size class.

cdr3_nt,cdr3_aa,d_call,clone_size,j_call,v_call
TGTGCCAGCAGCGTTGATCGGCAAGAGACCCAGTACTTC,CASSVDRQETQYF,NA,NA,TRBJ2-5,TRBV9
TGCGCCAGCAGCCAGGCAGGGGGTAGCACAGATACGCAGTATTTT,CASSQAGGSTDTQYF,TRBD1,NA,TRBJ2-3,TRBV4-1
TGTGCCAGCAGCGCCCGGTCCGGTGAAGCTTTCTTT,CASSARSGEAFF,NA,few,TRBJ1-1,TRBV9
TGTGCCAGCAGCTTGGGCGACAGGACGAACACTGAAGCTTTCTTT,CASSLGDRTNTEAFF,NA,NA,TRBJ1-1,TRBV5-4
TGTGCCACCAGTGACTACCAGCGGGAAGAGACCCAGTACTTC,CATSDYQREETQYF,NA,once,TRBJ2-5,TRBV24-1
TGTGCCAGCAGGGGGGGGCCCGGGGACACCGGGGAGCTGTTTTTT,CASRGGPGDTGELFF,NA,NA,TRBJ2-2,TRBV7-7
TGTGCCAGCAGTTTAGGCCTAGCTTCCGATACGCAGTATTTT,CASSLGLASDTQYF,NA,few,TRBJ2-3,TRBV28
TGTGCCAGCAGCCAAAACTCCTACAATGAGCAGTTCTTC,CASSQNSYNEQFF,NA,NA,TRBJ2-1,TRBV11-3
TGCGCCAGCAGCTCACAGGGAACTGAAGCTTTCTTT,CASSSQGTEAFF,NA,NA,TRBJ1-1,TRBV5-1
TGTGCCAGCTTGGGACAGGGGGGGTTTAACTATGGCTACACCTTC,CASLGQGGFNYGYTF,TRBD1,NA,TRBJ1-2,TRBV2
TGTGCCAGTAGAGGGACAGGGGCAGCCCAAGAGACCCAGTACTTC,CASRGTGAAQETQYF,TRBD1,NA,TRBJ2-5,TRBV19
TGTGCCTGGGACAATACGAACACCGGGGAGCTGTTTTTT,CAWDNTNTGELFF,NA,once,TRBJ2-2,TRBV30
TGCAGCGTCAACGGATTGGGCTCTGAAGCTTTCTTT,CSVNGLGSEAFF,NA,NA,TRBJ1-1,TRBV29-1
TGTGCCAGCCGTAGGGCAGGGGGTAGCACAGATACGCAGTATTTT,CASRRAGGSTDTQYF,TRBD1,NA,TRBJ2-3,TRBV6-6
TGTGCCTGGAGTGCTGGCATTAGCACAGATACGCAGTATTTT,CAWSAGISTDTQYF,NA,NA,TRBJ2-3,TRBV30
TGTGCCAGCAGCCTGATAGGGGCGAATGAGCAGTTCTTC,CASSLIGANEQFF,NA,NA,TRBJ2-1,TRBV5-4
TGTGCCAGCAGCTTGAGGCCTAGCGATTACAATGAGCAGTTCTTC,CASSLRPSDYNEQFF,NA,NA,TRBJ2-1,TRBV5-5
TGTGCCAGCAGTTACGGCCAGGGGATGAGCTACACCTTC,CASSYGQGMSYTF,NA,NA,TRBJ1-2,TRBV6-2/TRBV6-3
TGCGCCAGCAGTGCTGGGACATCATATGGCTACACCTTC,CASSAGTSYGYTF,NA,NA,TRBJ1-2,TRBV10-2
TGTGCCAGCAGCCTCCAATACCTACAGGGTCGAGCTTTCTTT,CASSLQYLQGRAFF,NA,NA,TRBJ1-1,TRBV5-4
TGTGCCAGCAGTCTGAATTTGGACAGGGGGAGTGGCTACACCTTC,CASSLNLDRGSGYTF,TRBD1,NA,TRBJ1-2,TRBV6-5
TGTGCCAGCTCACCGGGGCAGACAGATACGCAGTATTTT,CASSPGQTDTQYF,NA,NA,TRBJ2-3,TRBV18
TGTGCCAGCAGGGACCGGGACAGGGCGGCTAATGAAAAACTGTTTTTT,CASRDRDRAANEKLFF,TRBD1,once,TRBJ1-4,TRBV2
TGCGCCAGCTCCCGGACTAGCGGGGGCTACAATGAGCAGTTCTTC,CASSRTSGGYNEQFF,TRBD2,NA,TRBJ2-1,TRBV10-2
TGTGCCAGCAGCTTGGCACCACCAGATACGCAGTATTTT,CASSLAPPDTQYF,NA,NA,TRBJ2-3,TRBV7-7
TGTGCAAGTCGCTTCGGACTAGCGGACGGAGATACGCAGTATTTT,CASRFGLADGDTQYF,NA,NA,TRBJ2-3,TRBV12-2
TGTGCCAGTAGTATAAGTCTGCAGTTTCCACCGGGACTAGCTTTTTCGGATGAGCAGTTCTTC,CASSISLQFPPGLAFSDEQFF,TRBD2,NA,TRBJ2-1,TRBV19
TGTGCCAGCAGCTTGGCTTATGAAGATACGCAGTATTTT,CASSLAYEDTQYF,NA,NA,TRBJ2-3,TRBV7-2
TGTGCCAGCAGCCCCCGTAGGACTAGCATCGTAACCGGGGAGCTGTTTTTT,CASSPRRTSIVTGELFF,TRBD2,NA,TRBJ2-2,TRBV3-1/TRBV3-2
TGTGCCAGTAGTGCCCCACAGGGGGTCGACTCCTACGAGCAGTACTTC,CASSAPQGVDSYEQYF,TRBD1,NA,TRBJ2-7,TRBV19
TGTGCCAGCAGCTTACAGCGGGGGGGAGAGACCCAGTACTTC,CASSLQRGGETQYF,TRBD2,NA,TRBJ2-5,TRBV7-2
TGTGCCAGCAGTTACTCGAGAGGAGAGCCCTATGGCTACACCTTC,CASSYSRGEPYGYTF,NA,NA,TRBJ1-2,TRBV6-5
TGTGCCAGCTCACCACCGGGGGGGCTAATCTACAAAAACATTCAGTACTTC,CASSPPGGLIYKNIQYF,NA,NA,TRBJ2-4,TRBV18
TGTGCCAGCAGCCCTATGGCGGGAGGGCCCTCGGGGACCGGGGAGCTGTTTTTT,CASSPMAGGPSGTGELFF,TRBD2,NA,TRBJ2-2,TRBV7-3
TGCGCCAGCAGACCTGGGACAGGGGCCTACGATGGAACTGAAGCTTTCTTT,CASRPGTGAYDGTEAFF,TRBD1,NA,TRBJ1-1,TRBV5-1
TGTGCCAGAAGCCACGGGAGGGCCATGGTAAATACGCAGTATTTT,CARSHGRAMVNTQYF,TRBD2,NA,TRBJ2-3,TRBV5-3
TGTGCCAGCAGTTTGAACAGGGACTACGAGCAGTACTTC,CASSLNRDYEQYF,NA,NA,TRBJ2-7,TRBV28
TGTGCCAGCAGTTTGGGGGGGTTAGGGGACGACTATGGCTACACCTTC,CASSLGGLGDDYGYTF,NA,NA,TRBJ1-2,TRBV28
TGTGCCAGCAGCTCCGGACTAGCGGGGGCCGAACCGCCAGCCAAAAACATTCAGTACTTC,CASSSGLAGAEPPAKNIQYF,TRBD2,NA,TRBJ2-4,TRBV5-5
TGTGCCAGCAGCAGAGGACTAGCGGGAGGGCCAGCCTACGAGCAGTACTTC,CASSRGLAGGPAYEQYF,TRBD2,once,TRBJ2-7,TRBV7-9
TGTGCCAGCAGCCAAGTTCGGGGAGGTGAAAAACTGTTTTTT,CASSQVRGGEKLFF,NA,NA,TRBJ1-4,TRBV3-1/TRBV3-2
TGTGCCAGTAGACCCGGCGGGCTGAACACTGAAGCTTTCTTT,CASRPGGLNTEAFF,NA,NA,TRBJ1-1,TRBV19
TGTGCCAGTTCTTATCCGGGACAGGAAGTATACACCTTC,CASSYPGQEVYTF,TRBD1,once,TRBJ1-2,TRBV19
TGTGCCAGCAGTGAAGCGCAGGGACAGGGAGCAGAGACCCAGTACTTC,CASSEAQGQGAETQYF,TRBD1,NA,TRBJ2-5,TRBV6-1
TGTGCCAGCAGCAGGCGACAAACCTACGAGCAGTACTTC,CASSRRQTYEQYF,NA,NA,TRBJ2-7,TRBV5-8
TGTGCCAGCAGTTACACGTTTAGCGGGAGTTGGTACGAGCAGTACTTC,CASSYTFSGSWYEQYF,TRBD2,NA,TRBJ2-7,TRBV6-2/TRBV6-3
TGTGCCAGCAGCAAACAGGGGGCCGCGAACACCGGGGAGCTGTTTTTT,CASSKQGAANTGELFF,TRBD1,few,TRBJ2-2,TRBV9
TGTGCCAGCAGTTTAGGTGGTAGCGGGAACACTGAAGCTTTCTTT,CASSLGGSGNTEAFF,NA,NA,TRBJ1-1,TRBV6-2/TRBV6-3
TGTGCCAGCAGCGTACGGTGGGAGTCCCACGAGCAGTACTTC,CASSVRWESHEQYF,NA,NA,TRBJ2-7,TRBV9
TGCGCCAGCAGCAGACGGGAGCAAGAGACCCAGTACTTC,CASSRREQETQYF,NA,NA,TRBJ2-5,TRBV4-3
TGTGCCAGCACCCTTATTCCCGGGACAGGATGGGATGGCTACACCTTC,CASTLIPGTGWDGYTF,TRBD1,NA,TRBJ1-2,TRBV28
TGTGCCAGCGTTGATTCTGGAGACAGGGTCTATGGCTACACCTTC,CASVDSGDRVYGYTF,TRBD1,NA,TRBJ1-2,TRBV6-5
TGTGCCACCAGTGATGTTGGACTAGCGGGTCCCAACGGCGGGGAGCTGTTTTTT,CATSDVGLAGPNGGELFF,TRBD2,NA,TRBJ2-2,TRBV24-1
TGTGCCAGCAGCACAGGGGGCGCTGGGGGCACCTTC,CASSTGGAGGTF,TRBD1,NA,TRBJ1-2,TRBV3-1/TRBV3-2
TGTGCCAGCAGCTTAGGGAGGGGGGATGAGCAGTTCTTC,CASSLGRGDEQFF,NA,NA,TRBJ2-1,TRBV7-3
TGTGCCAGCAGCTCCCCGATGCGGGGCGTTGAAGCTTTCTTT,CASSSPMRGVEAFF,NA,NA,TRBJ1-1,TRBV11-2
TGTGCCAGCAGTTCTAGCTCCTACGAGCAGTACTTC,CASSSSSYEQYF,NA,NA,TRBJ2-7,TRBV13
TGCAGCGGCCGGGACAGGGCCAATGAGCAGTTCTTC,CSGRDRANEQFF,TRBD1,NA,TRBJ2-1,TRBV29-1